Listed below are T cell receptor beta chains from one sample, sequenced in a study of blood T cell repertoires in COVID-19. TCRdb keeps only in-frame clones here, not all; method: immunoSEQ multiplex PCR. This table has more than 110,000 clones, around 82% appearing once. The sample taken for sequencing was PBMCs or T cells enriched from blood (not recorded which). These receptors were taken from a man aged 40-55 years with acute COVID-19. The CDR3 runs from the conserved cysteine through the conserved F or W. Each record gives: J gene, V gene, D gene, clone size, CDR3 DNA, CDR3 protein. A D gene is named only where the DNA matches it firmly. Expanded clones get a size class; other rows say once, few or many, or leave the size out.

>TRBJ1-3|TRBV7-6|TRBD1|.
TGTGCCAGCAGCACCCGGACAGGGATTGGAAACACCATATATTTT
CASSTRTGIGNTIYF
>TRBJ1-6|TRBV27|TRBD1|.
TGTGCCAGCAGTCCACGGGACAGGGCGGGTTCACCCCTCCACTTT
CASSPRDRAGSPLHF
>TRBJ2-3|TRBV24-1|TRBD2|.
TGTGCCACCAGTGATTTGGGGACTAGCGGGAGGGTGACAGATACGCAGTATTTT
CATSDLGTSGRVTDTQYF
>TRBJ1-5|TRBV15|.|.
TGTGCCACCAGCAGAGATCGGGCTGCAGGGCAGCCCCAGCATTTT
CATSRDRAAGQPQHF
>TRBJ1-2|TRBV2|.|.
TGTGCCAGCAGTCCCGACATGGGCAGCTATGGCTACACCTTC
CASSPDMGSYGYTF
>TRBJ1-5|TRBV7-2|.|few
TGTGCCAGCAGCTTAGTTCCCAGGGGAAATCAGCCCCAGCATTTT
CASSLVPRGNQPQHF
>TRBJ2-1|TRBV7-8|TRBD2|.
TGTGCCAGCAGCTTGGGGGGGAAGACCTACAATGAGCAGTTCTTC
CASSLGGKTYNEQFF
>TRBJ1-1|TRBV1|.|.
TGCACCAGCAGCCAAGATCCAGGGGGCGATACTGAAGCTTTCTTT
CTSSQDPGGDTEAFF
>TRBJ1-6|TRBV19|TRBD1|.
TGTGCCAGTAGTTCTCACAGGGGAAAGGAATCACCCCTCCACTTT
CASSSHRGKESPLHF
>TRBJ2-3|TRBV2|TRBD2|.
TGTGCCAGCAGTATTATAGCGGGGGGAGGGGATACGCAGTATTTT
CASSIIAGGGDTQYF
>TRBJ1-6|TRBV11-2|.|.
TGTGCCAGCAGCTTAGGGACGGGGGAACTCCTCCACTTT
CASSLGTGELLHF
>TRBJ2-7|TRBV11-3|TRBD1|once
TGTGCCAGCAGCCCCGGGACAGGGCCGACCTACGAGCAGTACTTC
CASSPGTGPTYEQYF
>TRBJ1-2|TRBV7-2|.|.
TGTGCCAGCAGCTTACAGGGTTTCCGATATGGCTACACCTTC
CASSLQGFRYGYTF
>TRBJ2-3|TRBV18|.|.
TGTGCCAGCTCACCATTAGGCGGTAACACAGATACGCAGTATTTT
CASSPLGGNTDTQYF
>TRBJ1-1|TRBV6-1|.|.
TGTGCCAGCAGTGAGAGGGCAGAAAACACTGAAGCTTTCTTT
CASSERAENTEAFF
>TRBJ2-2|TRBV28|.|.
TGTGCCAGCAGGGGGAGTGCCGGGGAGCTGTTTTTT
CASRGSAGELFF
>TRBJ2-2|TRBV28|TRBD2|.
TGTGCCAGCAGCCGTCGAGCGGGGACCGGGGAGCTGTTTTTT
CASSRRAGTGELFF
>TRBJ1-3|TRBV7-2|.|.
TGTGCCAGCAGCCCGGAAGGGCAGGGACTAGGAAACACCATATATTTT
CASSPEGQGLGNTIYF
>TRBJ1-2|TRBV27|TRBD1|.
TGTGCCAGCAGTTTATCGAGGTCAGGGGGGCTCTATGGCTACACCTTC
CASSLSRSGGLYGYTF
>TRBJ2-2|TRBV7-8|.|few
TGTGCCAGCAGCTCGACTAGGGGCCGAACCGGGGAGCTGTTTTTT
CASSSTRGRTGELFF
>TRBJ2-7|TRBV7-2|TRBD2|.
TGTGCCAGCAGCCTTTGGACTAGCGGGTTTTCCTACGAGCAGTACTTC
CASSLWTSGFSYEQYF
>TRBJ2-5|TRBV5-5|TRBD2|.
TGTGCCAGCAGCTTAAGACCCGATTCGGGGGGGACCCAGTACTTC
CASSLRPDSGGTQYF
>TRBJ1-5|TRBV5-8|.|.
TGTGCCAGCGTTATTTTGAGAACGTCCGAGAATAGCAATCAGCCCCCGCATTTT
CASVILRTSENSNQPPHF
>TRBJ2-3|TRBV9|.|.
TGTGCCAGCAGCGAGGGACTTTCCACAGATACGCAGTATTTT
CASSEGLSTDTQYF
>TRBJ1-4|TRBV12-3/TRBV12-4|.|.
TGTGCCAGCAGTACACTAATTGATGAAAAACTGTTTTTT
CASSTLIDEKLFF
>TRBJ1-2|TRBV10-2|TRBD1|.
TGCGCCAGCAGTGAATGGCAGGGGGATGGCTACACCTTC
CASSEWQGDGYTF
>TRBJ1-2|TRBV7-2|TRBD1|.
TGTGCCAGCAACCCCCTGGACAGGGATTATGGCTACACCTTC
CASNPLDRDYGYTF
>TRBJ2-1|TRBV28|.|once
TGTGCCACTACCTACCAGGGCAATGAGCAGTTCTTC
CATTYQGNEQFF
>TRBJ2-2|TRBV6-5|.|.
TGTGCCAGCAGTTACAAACTGCTGATGTTCGGCGGGGAGCTGTTTTTT
CASSYKLLMFGGELFF
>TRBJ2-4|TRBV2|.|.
TGTGCCAGCACCAAGGGACTGGGAAACATTCAGTACTTC
CASTKGLGNIQYF
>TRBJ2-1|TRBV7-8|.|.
TGTGCCAGCAGCTTCTCGCCTAGATACAATGAGCAGTTCTTC
CASSFSPRYNEQFF
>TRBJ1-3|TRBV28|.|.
TGTGCCAGCAGTTTATTTGGGGAGGGTCAGGAGACCATATATTTT
CASSLFGEGQETIYF
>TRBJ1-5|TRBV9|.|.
TGTGCCAGCAGCCCCAGGGGAAGCAATCAGCCCCAGCATTTT
CASSPRGSNQPQHF
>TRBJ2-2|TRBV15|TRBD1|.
TGTGCCACCAGCTCCCGGGACAGGGGTACCGGGGAGCTGTTTTTT
CATSSRDRGTGELFF
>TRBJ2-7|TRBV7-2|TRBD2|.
TGTGCCAGCAGCTTAGGGGGACTAGCGGGAGGGTACGAGCAGTACTTC
CASSLGGLAGGYEQYF
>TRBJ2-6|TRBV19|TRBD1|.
TGTGCCAGTAGTCTCGACAGGGGCCCCTCTGGGGCCAACGTCCTGACTTTC
CASSLDRGPSGANVLTF
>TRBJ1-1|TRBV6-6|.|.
TGTGCCAGCAGTTACCCCCCTGACAGGAACACTGAAGCTTTCTTT
CASSYPPDRNTEAFF
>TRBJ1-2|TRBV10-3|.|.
TGTGCCATCAGTGAGTCCGACAACAAAGGCTACACCTTC
CAISESDNKGYTF
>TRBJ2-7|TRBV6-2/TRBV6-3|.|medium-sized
TGTGCCAGCAGCACTGCCGACGAGCAGTACTTC
CASSTADEQYF
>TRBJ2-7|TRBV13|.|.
TGTGCCAGCAGCTTTAGCAGGGGCGAGCAGTACTTC
CASSFSRGEQYF
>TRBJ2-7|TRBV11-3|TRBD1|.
TGTGCCAGCAGCTCGAGGACAGGGCAAGCCTACGAGCAGTACTTC
CASSSRTGQAYEQYF
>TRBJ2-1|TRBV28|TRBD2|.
TGTGCCAGCACCGACCCTAGCGGGAGTCTTGATGAGCAGTTCTTC
CASTDPSGSLDEQFF
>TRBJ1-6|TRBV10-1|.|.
TGCGCCAGCAGTGAAGGGAGAGGGGGTAATTCACCCCTCCACTTT
CASSEGRGGNSPLHF
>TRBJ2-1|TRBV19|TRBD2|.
TGTGCCAGTAGTATGTCGGCTAGCGGGGGTACGAATGAGCAGTTCTTC
CASSMSASGGTNEQFF
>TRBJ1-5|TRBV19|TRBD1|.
TGTGCCAGTAGTAAAAGGGCCACAGGGGGCGAAGGTCAGCCCCAGCATTTT
CASSKRATGGEGQPQHF
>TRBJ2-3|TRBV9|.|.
TGTGCCAGCAGCGTAGATAGCGGCGGGCTCACAGATACGCAGTATTTT
CASSVDSGGLTDTQYF
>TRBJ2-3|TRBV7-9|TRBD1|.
TGTGCCAGCAACTCAGCGGGACAGGGGGCATCAGATACGCAGTATTTT
CASNSAGQGASDTQYF
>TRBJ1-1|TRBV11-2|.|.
TGTGCCAGCAGCTTTCGGAGGAACACTGAAGCTTTCTTT
CASSFRRNTEAFF
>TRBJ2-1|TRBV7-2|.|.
TGTGCCAGCAGCTTAGGATCAGGGAACTCCTACAATGAGCAGTTCTTC
CASSLGSGNSYNEQFF